This T cell receptor beta chain was sequenced for a study of blood T cell repertoires in COVID-19. Overall study: Samples came from the United States, Italy and Spain, spanning acute and convalescent COVID-19.

Original methodology: Amplifying reference gene primers gave estimates of nucleated cell counts. The method was immunoSEQ multiplex PCR; TCRdb's version includes in-frame clones alone and lacks a portion of them. V and J calls and clone size come straight from that table; D and trimming were deduced from the DNA. This table has under 200,000 clones, more than 75% appearing once. The V segment lost 5 bases and the J segment 2 bases; nucleotides outside the gene matches: 3. The germline CDR1 and CDR2 sequences are SGHNT and YENEEA. CDR3 length: 15 residues. The V call is TRBV11-3, the J call TRBJ2-3; TRBD2 agrees at 11 bases. What was sequenced was peripheral blood. The receptor was isolated from a man in his forties or fifties with active or convalescent COVID-19. CDR3: CASSRLAGSTDTQYF. The CDR3 bases are TGTGCCAGCAGCCGACTAGCGGGGTCCACAGATACGCAGTATTTT.